This T cell receptor (beta chain) emerged from a study of regulatory T cells in long-lasting Graves disease. Arm-PCR of CDR3 regions with iRepertoire HTBI primers generated TCR beta libraries. One entry per CDR3 protein results from TCRdb running MiXCR on the multiplex PCR reads. The profile covers more than 450,000 distinct CDR3 sequences, with roughly 17% appearing a single time and 10% to 15% taken by the ten largest. Sample time point: newly diagnosed GD, antithyroid drugs for less than 3 months. RNA from PBMCs was the source of the TCR library. CDR3 length equals 13 residues. Per germline, CDR1 SGHAT and CDR2 FQNNGV. The V and J ends lost 7 bases and 8 bases, in that order; junction bases with no gene match: 7. Study-wide findings and caveats: Samples came from peripheral blood alone, without thyroid tissue. Persistent Graves' patients had lower TCR diversity than newly diagnosed ones.

This clonotype was observed many times. What it recognizes is unknown. In addition, the sample was reused for a study of T cells in Graves' hyperthyroidism and ophthalmopathy. That work adds: With the HTBI primer set, the TCR CDR3 went through a first round of RT-PCR.

The material sequenced was peripheral blood mononuclear cells (PBMCs), taken at new diagnosis, from a patient treated with antithyroid drugs. The source of this sequence is a man aged 35 to 55 with Graves disease. The chain couples TRBV11-2 to TRBJ2-1; TRBD2 matches 8 bases. The CDR3 reads CASTTGGGHEQFF. The CDR3 nucleotides read TGTGCCAGCACCACCGGGGGGGGGCATGAGCAGTTCTTC.